The text below deals with one TCR beta chain. What it binds is unknown. These data originate in a study of cytomegalovirus exposure and HLA in healthy donors. Study-wide context: The study's early data release held 80 million to 95 million unique TCRs from HLA-typed donors. Findings of the study overall: A later analysis revealed that TCR association rates differed between HLA loci, peaking at DRB1 and bottoming out at HLA-C. Within the data, a cluster of highly shared sequence variants was likely a sequencing artifact. Further analysis was carried out later, and it showed several of the most significant clusters appearing linked to common viral pathogens.

V shed 2 bases, J shed 5 bases, and the junction held 6 bases outside the gene matches. Germline assignment: CDR1 SGHRS and CDR2 YFSETQ. The CDR3 is 15 residues long. The PCR made use of 60 Vbeta and 13 Jbeta primers. Some clones are missing from TCRdb's copy, which holds only in-frame ones; the method was immunoSEQ multiplex PCR. The sample holds a few hundred thousand clones, 82% seen once. The sample consisted of PBMCs. The chain joins TRBV5-1 to TRBJ2-2, with 7 bases lining up with TRBD2. This TCR derives from a woman aged 35 to 49 in good health and CMV-seronegative. CDR3 loop: CASSFLWGGTGELFF. In DNA, the CDR3 is TGCGCCAGCAGCTTCCTGTGGGGGGGGACCGGGGAGCTGTTTTTT.